This T cell receptor (beta chain) was retrieved from a study of vaccination effects on CD4 cells after COVID-19. Findings and limits, study-wide: Only a single clone (1 of 255 vaccine-induced clones in healthy vaccinees) cross-reacted with common cold coronaviruses.

Sequencing used immunoSEQ multiplex PCR; TCRdb keeps in-frame clones, though not all of them. The table records 30,000 to 45,000 clones, roughly 76% of them present only once. Trimming pared 7 bases from V and 4 bases from J, leaving 13 bases between. The CDR3 has 13 residues. To note about this clone: As yet, its antigen is unknown.

In the ViraFEST assay, antigen-specific CD4+ clonotypes were identified by expansion after peptide-pool stimulation. With roughly 10 days of culture completed, CD4+ T cells were isolated. No vaccinee had earlier SARS-CoV-2 infection, and nucleocapsid antibodies were negative. Some 2 million PBMC were placed in each well, which was supplemented with 8.5 to 10 IU/ml IL-2 and about 10 ug/ml peptides. Each culture had half its medium swapped for IL-2 medium on days 3 and 7. The clonotype originates from a human donor who received a COVID-19 vaccine. This chain joins TRBV12-3 or TRBV12-4 and TRBJ1-1, with D perhaps matching TRBD1 (5 bases). Sequencing was performed on CD4+ T cells from PBMCs cultured with SARS-CoV-2 spike peptides, taken before COVID-19 vaccination. Here the CDR3 reads CASTLGGPTEAFF. CDR3 nucleotide sequence: TGTGCCAGCACCTTGGGGGGTCCCACTGAAGCTTTCTTT.